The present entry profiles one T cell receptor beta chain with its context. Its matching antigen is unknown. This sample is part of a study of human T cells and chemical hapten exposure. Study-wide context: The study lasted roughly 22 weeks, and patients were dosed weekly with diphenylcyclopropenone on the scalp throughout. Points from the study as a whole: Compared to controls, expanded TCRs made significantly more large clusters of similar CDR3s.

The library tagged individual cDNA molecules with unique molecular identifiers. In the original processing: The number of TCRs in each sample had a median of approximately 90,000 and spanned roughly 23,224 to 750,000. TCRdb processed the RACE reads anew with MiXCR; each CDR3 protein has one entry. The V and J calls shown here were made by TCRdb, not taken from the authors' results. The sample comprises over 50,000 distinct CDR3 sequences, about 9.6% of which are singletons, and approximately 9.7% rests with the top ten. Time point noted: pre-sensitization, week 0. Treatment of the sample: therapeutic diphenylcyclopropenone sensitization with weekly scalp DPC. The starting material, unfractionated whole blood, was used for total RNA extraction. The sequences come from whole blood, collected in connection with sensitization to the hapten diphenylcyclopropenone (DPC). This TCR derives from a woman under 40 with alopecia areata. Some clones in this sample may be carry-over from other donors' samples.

The CDR3 loop is CASREVPYEQYF. DNA for the CDR3: TGTGCCAGCCGTGAGGTTCCCTACGAGCAGTACTTC. V usage is TRBV6-2 or TRBV6-3 and J usage is TRBJ2-7; D gene unclear. Between the trimmed V and J ends, which lost 8 bases and 2 bases, there was a span of 10 bases. This CDR3 has 12 amino acids. Germline loops: CDR1 MNHEY, CDR2 SVGEGT.